Listed here are 16 T cell receptor beta chains from one sample, sequenced in a study of shared clonotypes between healthy human individuals. Clones were sequenced by immunoSEQ multiplex PCR, and TCRdb holds only the in-frame ones, with some missing. The table has 300,000 to 400,000 clones, over 70% seen once; the top ten hold less than 11%. Sequences were obtained from memory CD4+ T cells sorted from blood. Subset meaning: CD45RA-negative fraction. These receptor sequences come from a man aged 25 to 40 in good health.

The genes are TRBV19 and TRBJ2-6; tentatively, D is TRBD1 or TRBD2 (5 bases each). Trimming stripped 6 bases from V and 5 bases from J, with 17 bases between. The CDR3 is made up of 16 amino acids. The germline CDR1 and CDR2 sequences are LNHDA and SQIVND (reference sequence). The CDR3 sequence is CASRTTWGIWANVLTF. The CDR3 bases are TGTGCCAGTAGAACGACCTGGGGGATTTGGGCCAACGTCCTGACTTTC.

This chain connects TRBV7-6 to TRBJ1-1, with a weak D call TRBD1 (5 bases). V was shortened by 5 bases and J by 10 bases, with 17 bases between the two germline ends. The CDR3 has 13 residues. Germline lookup yields CDR1 SGHVS and CDR2 FNYEAQ. Here the CDR3 DNA reads TGTGCCAGCAGCCCTACCCCGCAGGGACGAGCTTTCTTT. Its translation is CASSPTPQGRAFF.

This sequence joins TRBV2 and TRBJ1-5, with 7 bases aligning to TRBD1. CDR1 is SNHLY and CDR2 is FYNNEI in the germline V gene. The CDR3 length is 14 residues. V dropped 7 bases and J dropped 1; count of bases not matched to a gene: 4. CDR3 loop: CASTGTASNQPQHF. The CDR3 DNA is TGTGCCAGCACAGGGACAGCGAGCAATCAGCCCCAGCATTTT.

A remark on this clone: The junction and the germline gene differ at one end; a read error may be behind it. The chain has TRBV7-7 and TRBJ2-1; D remains ambiguous. The CDR3 spans 15 residues. CDR1 and CDR2 (germline): SSHAT, FNYEAQ (reference sequence). The CDR3, as DNA: TGTGCTAGCAGCTTAGTCCCGGGTGGGAACAATGAGCAGTTCTTC. Translating gives CASSLVPGGNNEQFF.

The sample holds a few counts of this clone. The chain uses TRBV4-2 and TRBJ2-7, with a tentative D call TRBD1 (6 bases). Trimming took off 0 bases at V and 8 bases at J, with 11 bases between the two ends. The CDR3 totals 13 residues. Germline values: CDR1 LGHNA, CDR2 YNFKEQ. The CDR3 reads CASSQETGRQQYF. DNA of the CDR3: TGTGCCAGCAGCCAAGAAACAGGGCGGCAGCAGTACTTC.

This chain uses TRBV18 with TRBJ2-3; 9 nucleotides align to TRBD2. CDR3 size: 16 residues. V lost 3 bases to trimming and J lost 5 bases; unmatched junction nucleotides: 9. CDR1 is KGHSH, CDR2 LQKENI, per germline. The CDR3: CASSPGVAGVGDTQYF. The CDR3 region has the DNA TGTGCCAGCTCACCCGGGGTAGCGGGAGTGGGAGATACGCAGTATTTT.

The CDR3 DNA follows: TGTGCCAGCGGCCTCGGGGATACGCAGTATTTT. Translation: CASGLGDTQYF. The chain recombines TRBV6-1 with TRBJ2-3; D ambiguous. V was cut by 8 bases and J by 6 bases, with 9 bases left in between. The CDR3 has 11 amino acids. Per germline, CDR1 MNHNS and CDR2 SASEGT.

CDR3 nucleotide sequence: TGTGCCAGCAGCTCCTTGGTTGCGAATGAGCAGTTCTTC. Amino acids: CASSSLVANEQFF. The rearrangement links TRBV7-9 to TRBJ2-1; D gene uncertain. Germline loops: CDR1 SEHNR, CDR2 FQNEAQ (reference sequence). Between the trimmed V and J ends, which lost 4 bases and 7 bases, there was a span of 11 bases. The CDR3 runs to 13 residues.

The J gene is TRBJ2-7, the V gene TRBV7-8; a weak D match, TRBD1 (6 bases). From germline, CDR1 is SGHVS and CDR2 FQNEAQ. CDR3 length equals 14 residues. Deletions cut 5 bases from V and 4 bases from J, with 15 bases between. The DNA of the CDR3 is TGTGCCAGCAGCGCCCTGGGGGCGAGGTACGAGCAGTACTTC. This codes for CASSALGARYEQYF.

This clone was counted many times. This chain joins TRBV9 and TRBJ2-5; TRBD1 matches 8 bases. This CDR3 has 18 residues. V gave up 0 bases and J gave up 5 bases; unmatched junction bases: 15. The germline V gene encodes CDR1 SGDLS and CDR2 YYNGEE. The CDR3 is CASSVAPTGGLGRETQYF. The CDR3, as DNA: TGTGCCAGCAGCGTAGCTCCAACAGGGGGTCTAGGCAGGGAGACCCAGTACTTC.

This chain uses TRBV28 with TRBJ2-3; TRBD1 matches at 10 bases. Losses at the gene ends were 3 bases for V and 2 bases for J; bases not matched to a gene: 5. This CDR3 comprises 16 residues. The germline V gene has CDR1 MDHEN and CDR2 SYDVKM. The CDR3 reads CASSLPGQGTTDTQYF. DNA for the CDR3: TGTGCCAGCAGTTTGCCGGGACAGGGGACCACAGATACGCAGTATTTT.

The V gene is TRBV7-8, the J gene TRBJ2-1, with unresolved D. V was trimmed by 9 bases and J by 4 bases, leaving 16 bases between them. Germline V CDR1 and CDR2: SGHVS, FQNEAQ. The CDR3 length is 14 residues. CDR3 DNA: TGTGCCAGTCGGCGGCTCCTCGGGTACAATGAGCAGTTCTTC. The encoded protein is CASRRLLGYNEQFF.

V and J are TRBV4-3 and TRBJ2-3, with TRBD2 matching over 10 bases. This CDR3 has 15 residues. The V gene end was trimmed by 1 base and the J gene end by 5 bases; junction bases not matched to a gene: 3. The germline CDR1 and CDR2 sequences are LGHNA and YSLEER. CDR3 region: CASSQGASGRDTQYF. The CDR3 DNA reads TGCGCCAGCAGCCAAGGGGCTAGCGGGAGAGATACGCAGTATTTT.

The genes are TRBV7-2 and TRBJ2-2, with TRBD2 matching 10 bases. The CDR3 totals 15 residues. The germline V gene encodes CDR1 SGHTA and CDR2 FQGNSA. The V and J ends lost 5 bases and 5 bases, in that order; junction bases with no gene match: 5. The CDR3 DNA reads as TGTGCCAGCAGCGCGGGACTAGCGTTAACCGGGGAGCTGTTTTTT. Its translation: CASSAGLALTGELFF.

The J gene is TRBJ2-7, the V gene TRBV19; TRBD1 might be the D (5 bases). Trimming cost V 6 bases and J 2 bases, with 17 bases left between them. The CDR3 totals 15 residues. Germline V CDR1 and CDR2: LNHDA, SQIVND (reference sequence). CDR3 nucleotide sequence: TGTGCCAGTAGCTCGGTATTGGACACAGCCTACGAGCAGTACTTC. This encodes CASSSVLDTAYEQYF.

This clone showed up just a few times. The chain joins TRBV6-1 to TRBJ1-1; no definite D call. The CDR3 is made up of 14 amino acids. Trimming took off 6 bases at V and 3 bases at J, with 14 bases between the two ends. The germline V gene encodes CDR1 MNHNS and CDR2 SASEGT. The CDR3 loop reads CASRLSAMDTEAFF. The CDR3 DNA follows: TGTGCCAGCAGACTCTCTGCAATGGACACTGAAGCTTTCTTT.